Each of the 31 T cell receptor beta chains below was sequenced from the same sample in a study of blood T cell repertoires in COVID-19. Clones were sequenced by immunoSEQ multiplex PCR, and TCRdb holds only the in-frame ones, with some missing. The data hold 200,000 or so clones, with 75% to 90% observed a single time. Sample: peripheral blood. The receptor source for this set is a man in his 60s who had recovered from COVID-19.

The genes are TRBV2 and TRBJ1-6, with TRBD1 matching over 7 bases. V lost 11 bases and J lost 7; bases outside the gene matches: 14. Germline V gene data show CDR1 as SNHLY and CDR2 as FYNNEI. The CDR3 has 15 residues. CDR3 amino acids: CAGRQGTSLNSPLHF. In DNA form, the CDR3 reads TGTGCCGGAAGACAGGGTACTTCGTTGAATTCACCCCTCCACTTT.

This chain links TRBV6-5 with TRBJ1-4; 11 bases fit TRBD1. This CDR3 comprises 15 residues. In germline, CDR1 is MNHEY, CDR2 SVGAGI. V lost 4 bases and J lost 6; bases outside the gene matches: 4. The CDR3 bases are TGTGCCAGCAGTTTTGGGGGACAGGGGGATGAAAAACTGTTTTTT. This codes for CASSFGGQGDEKLFF.

In this sample, this clone turned up once. The chain combines TRBV11-1 with TRBJ2-1, with TRBD2 matching 12 bases. V dropped 5 bases and J dropped 6; count of bases not matched to a gene: 8. This CDR3 comprises 16 residues. Germline V gene data show CDR1 as SGHAT and CDR2 as FQDESV (reference sequence). The DNA of the CDR3 is TGTGCCAGCAGCGACCGACTAGCGGGGGCCGTCAATGAGCAGTTCTTC. This encodes CASSDRLAGAVNEQFF.

V is TRBV6-4 and J is TRBJ2-3; possibly TRBD2 for D (6 bases). The CDR3 loop spans 13 amino acids. Germline assignment: CDR1 MRHNA and CDR2 SNTAGT. V gave up 0 bases and J gave up 7 bases, with 8 bases separating them. In DNA, the CDR3 is TGTGCCAGCAGTGACTCGGGGGGAAATACGCAGTATTTT. Translating it yields CASSDSGGNTQYF.

A remark on this clone: The sample carries other DNA sequences with the same CDR3. This chain joins TRBV19 and TRBJ1-2, with 8 bases fitting TRBD1. Germline V gene data show CDR1 as LNHDA and CDR2 as SQIVND (reference sequence). V trimming: 5 bases; J trimming: 2 bases; junction bases outside the gene matches: 4. The CDR3 is 14 residues long. The CDR3 protein is CASSPTGGNYGYTF. The CDR3 DNA follows: TGTGCCAGTAGTCCTACAGGGGGAAACTATGGCTACACCTTC.

The V call is TRBV7-6, the J call TRBJ2-7; 16 nucleotides match TRBD2. Per the germline V gene, CDR1 is SGHVS and CDR2 is FNYEAQ. The CDR3 has 15 amino acids. After removal of 6 bases from V and 4 bases from J, the junction contained 3 bases not matched to a gene. The CDR3 loop reads CASSSGLAGGYEQYF. The DNA of the CDR3 is TGTGCCAGCAGTTCGGGACTAGCGGGAGGGTACGAGCAGTACTTC. Together with reference TRBV7-6 and TRBJ2-7, the CDR3 gives the full variable domain: GAGVSQSPRYKVTKRGQDVALRCDPISGHVSLYWYRQALGQGPEFLTYFNYEAQQDKSGLPNDRFSAERPEGSISTLTIQRTEQRDSAMYRCASSSGLAGGYEQYFGPGTRLTVT.

This clone was counted only a few times. The rearrangement joins TRBV6-1 to TRBJ1-1, with 7 bases aligning to TRBD1. The CDR3 runs to 14 residues. After removal of 3 bases from V and 5 bases from J, the junction contained 6 bases not matched to a gene. From germline, CDR1 is MNHNS and CDR2 SASEGT. CDR3 sequence: CASSDHRGGTEAFF. The CDR3 nucleotides are TGTGCCAGCAGTGACCACAGGGGCGGAACTGAAGCTTTCTTT.

The chain carries TRBV7-3 and TRBJ2-1; no firm D call. The V gene's germline CDR1 is SGHTA and CDR2 FQGTGA. The CDR3 is made up of 13 amino acids. The V end lost 11 bases, the J end lost 5 bases, and 16 bases lay between the germline ends. The CDR3 sequence is CAPAGWKHNEQFF. The DNA for the CDR3 is TGTGCCCCAGCAGGTTGGAAACACAATGAGCAGTTCTTC.

V gene TRBV19 combines with J gene TRBJ1-1; D unclear. Germline CDR1 and CDR2: LNHDA and SQIVND (reference sequence). This CDR3 has 13 residues. Deletions cut 7 bases from V and 2 bases from J, with 11 bases between. The chain's CDR3 is CASTITLNTEAFF. CDR3 bases: TGTGCCAGTACCATCACCCTAAACACTGAAGCTTTCTTT.

This chain links TRBV6-5 with TRBJ1-1; D uncertain. The CDR3 loop spans 12 amino acids. Germline CDR1 and CDR2: MNHEY and SVGAGI. V gave up 4 bases and J gave up 5 bases, with 8 bases separating them. The CDR3 coding sequence is TGTGCCAGCAGTTTGAGAAGAACTGAAGCTTTCTTT. Protein: CASSLRRTEAFF.

This chain joins TRBV7-6 and TRBJ2-1, with 7 positions matching TRBD1. This CDR3 contains 15 residues. Trimming cost V 5 bases and J 1 base; bases outside gene matches: 5. Germline V gives CDR1 SGHVS, CDR2 FNYEAQ. The DNA for the CDR3 is TGTGCCAGCAGCCGCGACAGGGCATCCTACAATGAGCAGTTCTTC. Protein sequence: CASSRDRASYNEQFF. The full variable domain, with the rest looked up from reference TRBV7-6 and TRBJ2-1, is GAGVSQSPRYKVTKRGQDVALRCDPISGHVSLYWYRQALGQGPEFLTYFNYEAQQDKSGLPNDRFSAERPEGSISTLTIQRTEQRDSAMYRCASSRDRASYNEQFFGPGTRLTVL.

Here the CDR3 reads CASSQELARNTEAFF. The CDR3 DNA reads as TGTGCCAGCAGCCAAGAATTGGCCAGGAACACTGAAGCTTTCTTT. The chain uses TRBV3-1 (or the pseudogene TRBV3-2) and TRBJ1-1; no clear D. This CDR3 has 15 amino acids. Trimming shortened V by 0 bases and J by 1 base, and 9 bases separated the two germline ends. Germline V gene lookup returns CDR1 LGHDT and CDR2 YNNKEL (reference sequence).

This clone appeared a single time. V usage is TRBV27 and J usage is TRBJ2-5; 7 bases are a match to TRBD1. The ends lost 6 bases at V and 2 bases at J; junction bases unmatched: 9. There are 15 residues in the CDR3. Germline CDR1 reads MNHEY; CDR2 reads SMNVEV (reference sequence). The CDR3 loop is CASSPRTGIQETQYF. The DNA for the CDR3 is TGTGCCAGCAGCCCCCGGACAGGTATACAAGAGACCCAGTACTTC.

This clone was seen a few times. The J gene is TRBJ1-3, the V gene TRBV7-9; D gene ambiguous. Trimming stripped 1 base from V and 0 bases from J, with 7 bases between. In germline, CDR1 is SEHNR, CDR2 FQNEAQ (reference sequence). CDR3 length: 15 residues. Here the CDR3 reads CASSLDRVSGNTIYF. The DNA of the CDR3 is TGTGCCAGCAGCTTAGACCGAGTCTCTGGAAACACCATATATTTT.

The chain recombines TRBV7-8 with TRBJ1-5; 9 bases line up with TRBD1. The CDR3 sequence is 16 residues long. Trimming removed 5 bases from V and 4 bases from J; junction bases left unmatched: 9. Germline loops: CDR1 SGHVS, CDR2 FQNEAQ. The CDR3 region has the DNA TGTGCCAGCAGCCCCTGGGGACAGGGAGGGAATCAGCCCCAGCATTTT. It codes for CASSPWGQGGNQPQHF.

This chain connects TRBV5-5 to TRBJ2-7; 7 positions match TRBD1. The CDR3 is 12 residues long. Germline CDR1 reads SGHKS; CDR2 reads YYEKEE (reference sequence). V shed 2 bases, J shed 6 bases, and the junction held 2 bases outside the gene matches. The DNA of the CDR3 is TGTGCCAGCAGCTTTACAGGGGTCGAGCAGTACTTC. Protein sequence: CASSFTGVEQYF.

The chain joins TRBV5-1 to TRBJ2-7; the match to TRBD2 covers 12 bases. The junction had 11 bases not matched to a gene; V was cut back by 0 bases and J by 7 bases. This CDR3 has 17 residues. CDR1 is SGHRS, CDR2 YFSETQ, per germline. This CDR3 is CASSLGWLAGGPGEQYF. CDR3 nucleotides: TGCGCCAGCAGCTTGGGATGGCTAGCGGGGGGGCCGGGGGAGCAGTACTTC.

The chain carries TRBV19 and TRBJ1-2; D is unclear. Trimming took 1 base from V and 4 from J, leaving 10 bases between them. The CDR3 is made up of 14 amino acids. Germline-derived CDR1 and CDR2 are LNHDA and SQIVND (reference sequence). DNA for the CDR3: TGTGCCAGTAGTATAGCCGAGGGTGCCTATGGCTACACCTTC. Its translation is CASSIAEGAYGYTF.

This chain joins TRBV7-3 and TRBJ1-6; unclear D gene. Germline V CDR1 and CDR2: SGHTA, FQGTGA. The CDR3 covers 15 residues. Trimming took 2 bases from V and 7 from J, leaving 12 bases between them. The chain's CDR3 is CASSLRSMENSPLHF. The CDR3 nucleotides read TGTGCCAGCAGCTTACGGAGCATGGAGAATTCACCCCTCCACTTT.

CDR3 amino acids: CASSRGDTGANVLTF. The CDR3, as DNA: TGTGCCAGCAGCAGAGGGGACACTGGGGCCAACGTCCTGACTTTC. The chain carries TRBV9 and TRBJ2-6, with a weak D call TRBD1 (6 bases). V gave up 4 bases and J gave up 2 bases, with 10 bases separating them. Germline V CDR1 and CDR2: SGDLS, YYNGEE. The CDR3 loop spans 15 amino acids.

The V and J genes are TRBV30 and TRBJ2-5; D may be TRBD2 (6 bases). V gave up 0 bases and J gave up 6 bases, with 11 bases separating them. Germline-derived CDR1 and CDR2 are GTSNPN and SVGIG (reference sequence). There are 13 residues in the CDR3. As DNA, the CDR3 is TGTGCCTGGAGTGTAGGAGGCGGGAAGACCCAGTACTTC. It translates to CAWSVGGGKTQYF.

This clone was observed once. The V and J genes are TRBV15 and TRBJ2-3; 9 positions match TRBD2. V lost 1 base and J lost 6; bases outside the gene matches: 5. This CDR3 is 15 amino acids long. Germline values: CDR1 LNHNV, CDR2 YYDKDF (reference sequence). CDR3 region: CATSRGLAGRDTQYF. CDR3 sequence (DNA): TGTGCCACCAGCAGAGGCCTAGCGGGACGCGATACGCAGTATTTT.

This chain connects TRBV28 to TRBJ2-3; the D is unclear. Trimming removed 8 bases from V and 5 bases from J, with 5 bases in between. The CDR3 contains 10 residues. The germline V gene has CDR1 MDHEN and CDR2 SYDVKM. The CDR3 reads CASAGDTQYF. The DNA of the CDR3 is TGTGCCAGCGCCGGAGATACGCAGTATTTT.

This clone came up once. The V call is TRBV7-2, the J call TRBJ1-2; tentative D call: TRBD1 (5 bases). Germline-derived CDR1 and CDR2 are SGHTA and FQGNSA. CDR3 length equals 17 residues. Trimming removed 6 bases at V and 1 base at J, with 21 bases between. CDR3 sequence: CASRSPWAGKGNYGYTF. As DNA, the CDR3 is TGTGCCAGCAGGTCACCTTGGGCAGGGAAGGGTAACTATGGCTACACCTTC.

The chain recombines TRBV28 with TRBJ2-7; no firm D call. The length of the CDR3 is 11 residues. V dropped 4 bases and J dropped 6 bases, with 7 bases sitting between them. Germline loops: CDR1 MDHEN, CDR2 SYDVKM. CDR3 protein: CASSSPREQYF. The CDR3 nucleotides read TGTGCCAGCAGTTCTCCCCGCGAGCAGTACTTC.

The J gene is TRBJ2-3, the V gene TRBV18, with D perhaps matching TRBD1 (6 bases). This CDR3 spans 16 amino acids. Trimming removed 3 bases at V and 1 base at J, with 14 bases between. The V gene's germline CDR1 is KGHSH and CDR2 LQKENI. CDR3: CASSPLGQLGTDTQYF. The CDR3 DNA sequence: TGTGCCAGCTCACCGCTAGGACAGCTTGGCACAGATACGCAGTATTTT. Variable domain in full (rest from reference TRBV18 and TRBJ2-3): NAGVMQNPRHLVRRRGQEARLRCSPMKGHSHVYWYRQLPEEGLKFMVYLQKENIIDESGMPKERFSAEFPKEGPSILRIQQVVRGDSAAYFCASSPLGQLGTDTQYFGPGTRLTVL.

V and J are TRBV7-8 and TRBJ2-1, with D possibly matching TRBD1 (10 bases). The CDR3 consists of 19 residues. V was shortened by 4 bases and J by 3 bases, with 25 bases between the two germline ends. From germline, CDR1 is SGHVS and CDR2 FQNEAQ. The CDR3 DNA is TGTGCCAGCAGCTCCAGGACAGGGGGGACTAGCTTACGCTACAATGAGCAGTTCTTC. Protein: CASSSRTGGTSLRYNEQFF.

The chain has TRBV5-1 and TRBJ2-7, with 11 bases that match TRBD2. This CDR3 region has 15 residues. Looked up from germline, CDR1 is SGHRS and CDR2 is YFSETQ. With 3 bases clipped from V and 5 bases from J, the junction kept 7 bases outside the gene matches. The CDR3 sequence is CASSSLTSGIHEQYF. The CDR3 nucleotides are TGCGCCAGCAGCTCCTTGACTAGCGGGATCCACGAGCAGTACTTC.

The chain combines TRBV7-6 with TRBJ1-6; the match to TRBD1 covers 9 bases. Germline-derived CDR1 and CDR2 are SGHVS and FNYEAQ. The CDR3 consists of 15 residues. With 5 bases clipped from V and 3 bases from J, the junction kept 2 bases outside the gene matches. CDR3 residues: CASSRDRDYNSPLHF. CDR3 sequence (DNA): TGTGCCAGCAGCCGGGACAGGGACTATAATTCACCCCTCCACTTT. Looking up the rest from reference TRBV7-6 and TRBJ1-6 gives the full variable domain: GAGVSQSPRYKVTKRGQDVALRCDPISGHVSLYWYRQALGQGPEFLTYFNYEAQQDKSGLPNDRFSAERPEGSISTLTIQRTEQRDSAMYRCASSRDRDYNSPLHFGNGTRLTVT.

The chain is built from TRBV2 and TRBJ1-2, with 9 bases identical to TRBD1. Germline assignment: CDR1 SNHLY and CDR2 FYNNEI. The CDR3 loop spans 14 amino acids. V was clipped by 2 bases and J by 7 bases; unmatched bases: 5. The CDR3 DNA is TGTGCCAGCAGTGAACGGGACAGGGCCGCTGGCTACACCTTC. The encoded protein is CASSERDRAAGYTF.

As DNA, the CDR3 is TGTGCCAGCCGACGCAGGGGAGACACCGGGGAGCTGTTTTTT. It specifies CASRRRGDTGELFF. The rearrangement joins TRBV3-1 (or the pseudogene TRBV3-2) to TRBJ2-2, with D possibly being TRBD1 (6 bases). Germline V gene lookup returns CDR1 LGHDT and CDR2 YNNKEL (reference sequence). Trimming removed 8 bases from V and 3 bases from J, with 13 bases in between. The CDR3 runs to 14 residues.